This paragraph reports one T cell receptor (beta chain). What it binds is unknown. The time point denotes: patch test 1, 2 weeks after DPC sensitization. The treatment was: therapeutic diphenylcyclopropenone sensitization with weekly scalp DPC. Total RNA was extracted from unfractionated whole blood. The data stem from a study of human T cells and chemical hapten exposure. Study overall: Skin of the upper inner arm, approximately 2 cm by approximately 2 cm, received 2% DPC for sensitization.

General study findings and limits: Having alopecia, donors may respond immunologically unlike healthy people.

In germline, CDR1 is SNHLY, CDR2 FYNNEI. This CDR3 spans 10 amino acids. V lost 3 bases to trimming and J lost 13 bases; unmatched junction nucleotides: 3. A single record per CDR3 protein comes from TCRdb applying MiXCR to the RACE reads. The sample consists of about 90,000 distinct CDR3 sequences, roughly a tenth of them appearing once. The source of this sequence is a man between 40 and 49 years old with alopecia areata. Some clones in this sample may be carry-over from other donors' samples. The sample here was whole blood, taken in connection with sensitization to the hapten diphenylcyclopropenone (DPC). The V call is TRBV2, the J call TRBJ2-7, with TRBD1 identical over 7 bases. This CDR3 is CASSERDSYF. CDR3 nucleotides: TGTGCCAGCAGTGAGAGGGACAGCTACTTC. Full variable domain (outside the CDR3, taken from reference TRBV2 and TRBJ2-7): EPEVTQTPSHQVTQMGQEVILRCVPISNHLYFYWYRQILGQKVEFLVSFYNNEISEKSEIFDDQFSVERPDGSNFTLKIRSTKLEDSAMYFCASSERDSYFGPGTRLTVT.